These 8 T cell receptor beta chains came from one sample sequenced in a study of T cell responses to AZD1222 COVID-19 vaccine. The method was immunoSEQ multiplex PCR; TCRdb's version includes in-frame clones alone and lacks a portion of them. The sample has approximately 110,000 clones; about 90% are singletons. The sample in question was peripheral blood, obtained 28 days after the second AZD1222 dose. The receptors shown here come from an adult who received the AZD1222 COVID-19 vaccine.

The chain couples TRBV18 to TRBJ1-5; a possible D gene is TRBD1 (5 bases). Germline V CDR1 and CDR2: KGHSH, LQKENI. V was cut by 3 bases and J by 3 bases, with 15 bases left in between. This CDR3 contains 16 residues. CDR3 sequence: CASSPFSTANNQPQHF. The CDR3 DNA reads TGTGCCAGCTCACCCTTTTCGACAGCTAACAATCAGCCCCAGCATTTT.

The genes are TRBV3-1 (or the pseudogene TRBV3-2) and TRBJ1-1, with 10 nucleotides matching TRBD1. V dropped 4 bases and J dropped 5; count of bases not matched to a gene: 4. Looked up from germline, CDR1 is LGHDT and CDR2 is YNNKEL (reference sequence). The CDR3 sequence is 14 residues long. CDR3 in amino acids: CASSRQGARTEAFF. In DNA, the CDR3 is TGTGCCAGCAGCCGACAGGGGGCGCGGACTGAAGCTTTCTTT.

This rearrangement joins TRBV2 to TRBJ2-7; unclear D gene. Germline CDR1 and CDR2: SNHLY and FYNNEI. V was cut by 4 bases and J by 3 bases, with 13 bases left in between. The CDR3 is 14 residues long. CDR3 in DNA: TGTGCCAGCAGTGTTTCCCGAACTGACTACGAGCAGTACTTC. Its translation: CASSVSRTDYEQYF.

The V call is TRBV5-1, the J call TRBJ2-1; TRBD2 aligns across 7 bases. The V and J ends lost 2 bases and 4 bases, in that order; junction bases with no gene match: 6. The CDR3 has 15 residues. Germline V gene lookup returns CDR1 SGHRS and CDR2 YFSETQ. The DNA of the CDR3 is TGCGCCAGCAGCTTAGCGGGAAGTGGGTACAATGAGCAGTTCTTC. Amino acid sequence: CASSLAGSGYNEQFF.

CDR3: CASSPGTASDEQYF. The CDR3 DNA is TGTGCCAGCTCGCCTGGGACAGCCAGCGACGAGCAGTACTTC. The chain employs TRBV18 and TRBJ2-7, with 7 bases identical to TRBD1. This CDR3 is built from 14 residues. The V gene's germline CDR1 is KGHSH and CDR2 LQKENI. Unmatched junction bases numbered 10, after V lost 6 bases and J lost 5 bases.

In its sample, this clone was seen a few times. The chain carries TRBV28 and TRBJ1-6; a possible D gene is TRBD1 (6 bases). Germline V gene lookup returns CDR1 MDHEN and CDR2 SYDVKM. V shed 7 bases and J shed 8 bases, with 24 bases lying between them. The CDR3 loop spans 17 amino acids. CDR3 loop: CASTLGRGDINYSPLHF. DNA of the CDR3: TGTGCCAGCACCTTGGGCAGGGGTGATATTAATTATTCACCCCTCCACTTT.

The count of this clone is one. The chain joins TRBV5-8 to TRBJ2-1; D possibly corresponds to TRBD2 (5 bases). Trimming stripped 1 base from V and 9 bases from J, with 11 bases between. This CDR3 contains 13 residues. Per the germline V gene, CDR1 is SGHTS and CDR2 is YDEGEE. CDR3 coding DNA: TGTGCCAGCAGCTTGAGGGCTCGGGGTGAGCAGTTCTTC. Translating it yields CASSLRARGEQFF. The variable domain in full, completed from reference TRBV5-8 and TRBJ2-1, reads EAGVTQSPTHLIKTRGQQATLRCSPISGHTSVYWYQQALGLGLQFLLWYDEGEERNRGNFPPRFSGRQFPNYSSELNVNALELEDSALYLCASSLRARGEQFFGPGTRLTVL.

The chain has TRBV5-1 and TRBJ1-1; no clear D. In germline, CDR1 is SGHRS, CDR2 YFSETQ. This CDR3 has 14 residues. V lost 4 bases and J 3 bases, leaving 13 bases between the germline ends. The CDR3 protein is CASSRRAGDTEAFF. The CDR3 DNA sequence: TGCGCCAGCAGCCGGAGGGCTGGTGACACTGAAGCTTTCTTT.